Sequencing of this TCR beta chain was carried out in a study of shared clonotypes between healthy human individuals. This clone has just one count. In the same sample, other DNA sequences code for this CDR3. V lost 6 bases and J lost 0, with 6 bases in between. This CDR3 has 13 amino acids. CDR1 and CDR2 (germline): KGHSH, LQKENI. It was about 180 ng DNA, 25,000 to 35,000 T cell genomes, that sorted-subset replicate PCRs used. The table came from immunoSEQ multiplex PCR; TCRdb's copy has only in-frame clones and leaves some out. Of 2,500,000 or so clones listed, approximately 94% were seen once; the top ten hold about 0.38%.

The V and J genes are TRBV18 and TRBJ1-5, with no clear D. Material: naive CD4+ T cells from PBMCs. As for subset: CD45RA+ positively selected. The origin of this receptor is a man aged 18 to 29 in good health. Some clones in this sample may be carry-over from other donors' samples. Written as DNA, the CDR3 is TGTGCCAGCTCCATCGATAGCAATCAGCCCCAGCATTTT. Translated: CASSIDSNQPQHF.